The following is a T cell receptor (beta chain) sequence with its context. It lacks a known antigen. No base quality information exists; no much larger clone differs at one position. The sample is drawn from a study of blood T cell repertoires in COVID-19 (dated by TCRdb to about 2020). For the study in its entirety: The collaborator samples originated in the United States, Italy and Spain and spanned the acute and convalescent phases of COVID-19. The repertoires were made available in a free public database intended to serve as a resource for research on the immune response to SARS-CoV-2. Samples were obtained from the ongoing ImmuneRACE study (first 160 participants) and from some 1,200 subjects provided by 6 global collaborators. Where available, HLA class I and class II types were taken from metadata supplied by the sample provider and were not determined by assay-based typing. The material from the prospective study consisted of cDNA or gDNA derived from T cells, B-cell-depleted T cells, or PBMCs. Subjects who had been exposed to COVID-19, were actively infected with it, or had recovered from it provided the deeply sampled blood TCRbeta repertoires that made up the dataset. A de-identified subject ID, COVID-19 status, age in years and sex were almost always included in the sample metadata. General findings and caveats noted by the study authors: How much clinical and demographic metadata was included differed by source and by participant, and the metadata was provided uncurated.

Taken from cysteine to phenylalanine, the CDR3 has 15 residues. Here the CDR3 DNA is all that survives: 45 bases in frame from base 1. V sheds 4 bases and J sheds 2 bases, leaving 16 bases between their ends. CDR1 SGDLS and CDR2 YYNGEE are derived from the germline V gene. TCRbeta CDR3 regions were amplified from genomic DNA by means of the immunoSEQ Assay, a bias-controlled multiplex PCR. The source study handled its data this way. The number of nucleated cells in each sample was estimated by amplification of reference gene primers within the assay. To quantify the absolute abundance of each unique TCRbeta CDR3 rearrangement, sequence reads were collapsed and filtered. For each sample, productive Simpson clonality was calculated as the square root of Simpson's diversity index over productive rearrangements. TCRdb re-hosts the immuneACCESS table, in-frame sequences only. Its copies lack some clones; in the studies checked, an unresolved V gene accounts for under half of them, and the cause for the rest is not known. The V and J calls and clone size were taken over from that table, and D and trimming were inferred from the DNA. The sample data list fewer than 200,000 clones, and around 80% of these were observed just once. The top ten clones comprise approximately 6.2% of the sample.

The collaborating institutions used their own protocols to collect whole blood in K2EDTA tubes. For TCRbeta analysis, collaborator samples were shipped as frozen whole blood, as isolated PBMCs, or as DNA extracted from either sample type. This chain is built from TRBV9 and TRBJ2-7, with the D segment identity uncertain. The TCR comes from a man in his sixties or seventies with active or convalescent COVID-19. Sequences were obtained from peripheral blood. Here is the DNA: TGTGCCAGCAGCCCAGAAGGAACTAACACCTACGAGCAGTACTTC. Translated, it gives CASSPEGTNTYEQYF.